The sample holds one count of the clone carrying this TCR beta chain. Authors' analysis steps: Quality scores were absent from the junction-only immunoSEQ sequences, so filtering differed. Produced via immunoSEQ multiplex PCR; TCRdb's table is partial and in-frame only. That table gives V, J and clone size, and the DNA gave D and trimming. The table records roughly 1,800,000 clones, approximately 94% of them present only once. This sample stems from a study of shared clonotypes between healthy human individuals. The naive CD8 subset, CD45RO-negative cells positively selected for CCR7, excluded terminally differentiated effector memory CD45RA+ cells. Only Caucasian adults living in Nashville, Tennessee served as donors. Sequencing input: naive CD8+ T cells sorted from blood. The source of this sequence is a man younger than 35 in good health.

CDR3 amino acids: CASSFTLGTGVHGYTF. The CDR3 coding sequence is TGTGCCAGCAGCTTTACCTTAGGGACAGGGGTTCATGGCTACACCTTC. The rearrangement uses TRBV7-9 and TRBJ1-2, with 10 bases aligning to TRBD1. V lost 3 bases and J lost 6; bases outside the gene matches: 10. The V gene's germline CDR1 is SEHNR and CDR2 FQNEAQ (reference sequence). The CDR3 consists of 16 residues.